This TCR beta chain came from a study of blood T cell repertoires in COVID-19. The authors' processing: Scientists estimated how many nucleated cells there were by amplifying reference gene primers. Sequenced by immunoSEQ multiplex PCR; TCRdb stores in-frame clones only, minus some. D and trimming were read from the DNA, whereas the V and J calls and clone size are those reported in that table. The sample holds around 170,000 clones, around 84% seen once. V was pared by 6 bases and J by 0 bases, with 9 bases of the junction left unmatched. The CDR3 has 18 residues. Germline CDR1 ENHRY, CDR2 SYGVKD. The sequence was obtained from a man aged 30 to 39 with active or convalescent COVID-19. The sequencing input was peripheral blood. J is TRBJ2-1 and V is TRBV10-3; 12 positions agree with TRBD2. The CDR3 reads CAISPGLAGRSSYNEQFF. As DNA, the CDR3 is TGTGCCATCAGCCCGGGACTAGCGGGTAGGAGCTCCTACAATGAGCAGTTCTTC.